This T cell receptor (beta chain) comes out of a study of blood T cell repertoires in COVID-19. In the study overall: Sites in the United States, Italy and Spain provided acute and convalescent COVID-19 samples. In each case, the material was cDNA or gDNA derived from T cells, B-cell-depleted T cells, or PBMCs.

How the authors handled the data: Reference gene primers were amplified, and this amplification served to estimate nucleated cell counts. Using immunoSEQ multiplex PCR, the repertoire was profiled, and TCRdb retains in-frame clones only, with some absent. V and J calls and clone size come straight from that table; D and trimming were deduced from the DNA. The sample contains a few hundred thousand clones, 70% to 90% of which appear only once. The J segment lost 6 bases and the V segment lost 5 bases, leaving 5 bases of the junction unmatched. The CDR3 is 13 residues long. Germline V CDR1 and CDR2: GTSNPN, SVGIG (reference sequence).

The TCR comes from a man aged 55-75 years with acute or convalescent COVID-19. The chain is built from TRBV30 and TRBJ1-5, with TRBD1 matching over 9 bases. The sample comprised peripheral blood. The CDR3 loop reads CAWGGQGSQPQHF. Here the CDR3 DNA reads TGTGCCTGGGGGGGACAGGGCTCTCAGCCCCAGCATTTT.